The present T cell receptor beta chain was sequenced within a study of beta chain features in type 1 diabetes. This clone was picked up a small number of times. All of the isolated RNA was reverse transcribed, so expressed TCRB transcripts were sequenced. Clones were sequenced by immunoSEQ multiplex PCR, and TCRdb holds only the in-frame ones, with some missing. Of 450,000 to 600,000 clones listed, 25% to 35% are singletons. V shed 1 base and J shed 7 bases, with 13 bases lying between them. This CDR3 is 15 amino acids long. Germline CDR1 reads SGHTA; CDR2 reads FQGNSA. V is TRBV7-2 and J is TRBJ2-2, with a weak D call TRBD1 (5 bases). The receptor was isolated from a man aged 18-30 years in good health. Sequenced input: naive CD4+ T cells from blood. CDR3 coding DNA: TGTGCCAGCAGCTTAGTTTGGCAGGGCGGCGGGGAGCTGTTTTTT. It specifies CASSLVWQGGGELFF. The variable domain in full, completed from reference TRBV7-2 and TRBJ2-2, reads GAGVSQSPSNKVTEKGKDVELRCDPISGHTALYWYRQSLGQGLEFLIYFQGNSAPDKSGLPSDRFSAERTGGSVSTLTIQRTQQEDSAVYLCASSLVWQGGGELFFGEGSRLTVL.